The next 22 T cell receptor beta chains were all read from a single sample in a study of blood T cells in healthy people across ages. Next came a second PCR, run for about 6 to 12 cycles, which used a sample-barcoded 5' primer along with a J-beta primer mix. TCRdb analysed the 5' RACE reads with MiXCR anew, one entry per CDR3 protein. The repertoire holds roughly 1.6 million distinct CDR3 sequences, with about 35% as singletons. Sequencing was carried out using blood. These receptors were taken from a woman aged 30 to 39 in good health.

This clonotype was found a few times. The chain combines TRBV7-9 with TRBJ2-1; 8 bases fit TRBD2. The V gene end was trimmed by 5 bases and the J gene end by 3 bases; junction bases not matched to a gene: 9. Germline assignment: CDR1 SEHNR and CDR2 FQNEAQ (reference sequence). The CDR3 runs 16 residues. The CDR3 region is CASSIGLASVYNEQFF. The CDR3 DNA follows: TGTGCCAGCAGCATCGGACTAGCCTCCGTCTACAATGAGCAGTTCTTC.

CDR3 DNA: TGCAGTGCTAGAGAGTGGACGAACACCGGGGAGCTGTTTTTT. Translated, it gives CSAREWTNTGELFF. This chain connects TRBV20-1 to TRBJ2-2; D ambiguous. Per germline, CDR1 DFQATT and CDR2 SNEGSKA (reference sequence). V gave up 0 bases and J gave up 0 bases, with 5 bases separating them. CDR3 size: 14 residues.

The CDR3 region is CSAPDVGNSYEQYF. The CDR3 DNA reads TGCAGTGCCCCCGATGTCGGGAACTCCTACGAGCAGTACTTC. The chain joins TRBV20-1 to TRBJ2-7, with TRBD2 as a possible D gene (5 bases). This CDR3 has 14 residues. Trimming removed 6 bases at V and 0 bases at J, with 15 bases between. CDR1 is DFQATT and CDR2 is SNEGSKA in the germline V gene (reference sequence).

V gene TRBV20-1 combines with J gene TRBJ2-7, with 8 nucleotides matching TRBD2. The J call is uncertain, as TRBJ2-5 better fits the DNA end. The CDR3 extends over 12 amino acids. Germline-derived CDR1 and CDR2 are DFQATT and SNEGSKA (reference sequence). The DNA for the CDR3 is TGCAGTGCTAAGACTAGCGTTGGGACCCAGTACTTC. Translating gives CSAKTSVGTQYF.

J is TRBJ2-3 and V is TRBV29-1; 9 nucleotides line up with TRBD2. Per the germline V gene, CDR1 is SQVTM and CDR2 is ANQGSEA. The V gene end was trimmed by 4 bases and the J gene end by 6 bases; junction bases not matched to a gene: 5. This CDR3 contains 13 residues. CDR3 coding DNA: TGCAGCGTTGTAGCGGGAGTAGTGGATACGCAGTATTTT. This encodes CSVVAGVVDTQYF.

This clonotype was observed a handful of times. The V and J genes are TRBV7-9 and TRBJ1-2; TRBD1 is a possible D gene (6 bases). The germline gives CDR1 SEHNR, CDR2 FQNEAQ (reference sequence). This CDR3 contains 13 residues. V was shortened by 5 bases and J by 8 bases, with 15 bases between the two germline ends. The CDR3 nucleotides are TGTGCCAGCAGCACTACAGGGTTAAGCGGCTACACCTTC. Translating gives CASSTTGLSGYTF.

In the case of this clonotype: A read error may explain this, as a much larger clone is one base away. This sequence joins TRBV18 and TRBJ1-2; 8 nucleotides align to TRBD1. Germline values: CDR1 KGHSH, CDR2 LQKENI. This CDR3 comprises 14 residues. The CDR3 is CASSPDRGNCGYTF. The CDR3, as DNA: TGTGCCAGCTCACCTGACAGGGGCAACTGTGGCTACACCTTC.

Ten or more counts support this clonotype. V usage is TRBV29-1 and J usage is TRBJ2-1, with 11 positions matching TRBD2. The J segment lost 3 bases and the V segment lost 7 bases, leaving 8 bases of the junction unmatched. The germline V gene encodes CDR1 SQVTM and CDR2 ANQGSEA. This CDR3 contains 15 residues. CDR3 nucleotides: TGCAGCGCAAAGATTAGCGGGAGGGACTACAATGAGCAGTTCTTC. It translates to CSAKISGRDYNEQFF.

V gene TRBV18 combines with J gene TRBJ1-5; D remains unclear. V was clipped by 3 bases and J by 1 base, with 4 bases between them. This CDR3 is 13 amino acids long. Per the germline V gene, CDR1 is KGHSH and CDR2 is LQKENI. The CDR3 here is CASSPKSNQPQHF. The CDR3 DNA is TGTGCCAGCTCACCGAAGAGCAATCAGCCCCAGCATTTT.

The V call is TRBV27, the J call TRBJ2-1; D may be TRBD1 or TRBD2 (5 bases each). The CDR3 is made up of 14 amino acids. V lost 3 bases and J 5 bases, leaving 11 bases between the germline ends. Germline V gene data show CDR1 as MNHEY and CDR2 as SMNVEV (reference sequence). The CDR3 loop reads CASSFGARNNEQFF. For the CDR3, the DNA is TGTGCCAGCAGTTTCGGGGCGAGGAACAATGAGCAGTTCTTC.

V gene TRBV11-1 combines with J gene TRBJ1-5; D might be TRBD1 (6 bases). This CDR3 has 13 residues. Trimming cost V 6 bases and J 7 bases, with 13 bases left between them. Germline-derived CDR1 and CDR2 are SGHAT and FQDESV (reference sequence). The CDR3 sequence is CASSRGARQPQHF. In nucleotides, the CDR3 is TGTGCCAGCAGTCGGGGGGCGAGGCAGCCCCAGCATTTT.

CDR3: CASSQRAPSTGELFF. The CDR3 nucleotides are TGTGCCAGCAGCCAACGGGCCCCCTCCACGGGGGAGCTGTTTTTT. The chain carries TRBV14 and TRBJ2-2; the D is unclear. Trimming shortened V by 2 bases and J by 8 bases, and 15 bases separated the two germline ends. Germline assignment: CDR1 SGHDN and CDR2 FVKESK. The CDR3 is 15 amino acids.

This clonotype appeared a few times. The V call is TRBV4-1, the J call TRBJ1-1, with D possibly matching TRBD1 (5 bases). Germline CDR1 MGHRA, CDR2 YSYEKL. V was trimmed by 1 base and J by 0 bases, leaving 15 bases between them. The CDR3 runs to 17 residues. The CDR3 here is CASSQVGRTTLNTEAFF. The CDR3 DNA is TGCGCCAGCAGCCAAGTTGGCCGGACAACTCTGAACACTGAAGCTTTCTTT.

In its sample, this clonotype was seen a few times. The chain uses TRBV28 and TRBJ2-5; D possibly corresponds to TRBD1 (5 bases). The end of the DNA fits TRBJ2-7 better, so the J call may be wrong. The CDR3 spans 15 residues. CDR1 and CDR2 (germline): MDHEN, SYDVKM. The CDR3 sequence is CASKSQGTSFGEQYF. The CDR3 nucleotides read TGTGCCAGCAAGTCCCAGGGTACCTCCTTTGGCGAGCAGTACTTC.

The rearrangement links TRBV11-3 to TRBJ2-3; D possibly corresponds to TRBD1 (6 bases). CDR3 length: 16 amino acids. V lost 0 bases, J lost 3 bases, and 13 bases lay in between. Germline V gene data show CDR1 as SGHNT and CDR2 as YENEEA. The CDR3: CASSLDRQGITDTQYF. The DNA for the CDR3 is TGTGCCAGCAGCTTAGATCGCCAGGGGATAACAGATACGCAGTATTTT.

With respect to this clonotype: The CDR3 carries no conserved terminal phenylalanine or tryptophan, so it likely arises from a read error. This sequence joins TRBV10-3 and TRBJ2-4; 10 bases line up with TRBD2. The DNA matches TRBJ2-7 better at its end, which makes the J call doubtful. Germline CDR1 reads ENHRY; CDR2 reads SYGVKD. The CDR3 length is 14 residues. This CDR3 reads CATQTSGKNYEQYY. The CDR3 DNA sequence: TGTGCCACACAAACTAGCGGGAAGAATTACGAGCAGTACTAC.

The chain's CDR3 is CASSLGQCNEQFF. For the CDR3, the DNA is TGCGCCAGCAGCTTAGGCCAGTGCAATGAGCAGTTCTTC. The rearrangement links TRBV5-1 to TRBJ2-1; D is ambiguous. The CDR3 has 13 residues. V lost 2 bases, J lost 6 bases, and 9 bases lay in between. CDR1 is SGHRS, CDR2 YFSETQ, per germline.

This clonotype was counted many times. The genes are TRBV29-1 and TRBJ2-3, with a tentative D call TRBD1 (5 bases). This CDR3 has 13 residues. CDR1 is SQVTM, CDR2 ANQGSEA, per germline. V gave up 6 bases and J gave up 3 bases, with 13 bases separating them. The CDR3 loop reads CSVVRGSTDTQYF. The CDR3 DNA reads TGCAGCGTGGTTAGGGGTTCAACAGATACGCAGTATTTT.

CDR3 sequence (DNA): TGTGCCTGGAGTACAATGGGGATCACTGAAGCTTTCTTT. Translated, it gives CAWSTMGITEAFF. The chain is built from TRBV30 and TRBJ1-1; D is unresolved. The V gene's germline CDR1 is GTSNPN and CDR2 SVGIG (reference sequence). The CDR3 loop spans 13 amino acids. Trimming left V 2 bases short and J 4 bases short, with 11 bases between.

This clonotype was picked up a small number of times. The chain employs TRBV7-9 and TRBJ2-7, with D maybe TRBD1 (6 bases). The germline gives CDR1 SEHNR, CDR2 FQNEAQ (reference sequence). The CDR3 sequence is 12 residues long. V was cut by 4 bases and J by 4 bases, with 8 bases left in between. The CDR3, as DNA: TGTGCCAGCAGCTGGGACATTTACGAGCAGTACTTC. This encodes CASSWDIYEQYF.

V is TRBV5-1 and J is TRBJ2-1, with 8 bases matching TRBD1. CDR3 length: 15 residues. Germline CDR1 reads SGHRS; CDR2 reads YFSETQ. With 0 bases clipped from V and 7 bases from J, the junction kept 6 bases outside the gene matches. The CDR3 loop reads CASSLAPQGANEQFF. CDR3 coding DNA: TGCGCCAGCAGCTTGGCACCCCAGGGGGCGAATGAGCAGTTCTTC.

The rearrangement links TRBV13 to TRBJ2-7; D not certain. The CDR3 covers 14 residues. Germline CDR1 is PRHDT and CDR2 is FYEKMQ (reference sequence). V was clipped by 2 bases and J by 2 bases, with 10 bases between them. DNA for the CDR3: TGTGCCAGCAGCTTATACCAGTTGGCCTACGAGCAGTACTTC. Its protein is CASSLYQLAYEQYF.